Detailed here is one T cell receptor beta chain. TCRdb redid the calling of the 5' RACE reads with MiXCR, one entry per CDR3 protein. The repertoire has some 500,000 distinct CDR3 sequences, roughly 13% of them found once; the top ten carry about 14%. The data originate from a study of T cells after yellow fever vaccination. V was pared by 2 bases and J by 10 bases, with 14 bases of the junction left unmatched. From germline, CDR1 is DFQATT and CDR2 SNEGSKA (reference sequence). The CDR3 loop spans 16 amino acids. Source: PBMCs, taken on the day of the yellow fever booster vaccination. The receptor was derived from a man aged 25 to 40 who received the YFV17D yellow fever vaccine. V and J are TRBV20-1 and TRBJ1-6; TRBD1 aligns across 7 bases. CDR3 sequence reads: CSARSAFTGETSPLHF. DNA for the CDR3: TGCAGTGCTAGATCTGCCTTTACAGGGGAAACGTCACCCCTCCACTTT.